Listed below are T cell receptor beta chains from one sample, sequenced in a study of patients and donors after allogeneic stem cell transplantation. TCRdb re-called the RT-PCR reads with MiXCR, one entry per CDR3 protein. The sample carries about a million distinct CDR3 sequences, roughly 18% recorded once. The sample consisted of blood, either unsorted or a sorted T cell fraction (not recorded which). These receptors came from a human donor who was either an allogeneic HSCT recipient or a stem cell or donor lymphocyte infusion donor (not recorded which). It is not recorded whose cells these are; they may come from a transplant donor. CDR3s include the opening cysteine and the closing phenylalanine or tryptophan. Fields, in order: V gene, D gene, J gene, clone size, CDR3 protein, CDR3 DNA. D genes are given only for firm matches. Clone size is not always given. Where it is, it says once, few, many or a class for expanded clones.

>TRBV24-1|.|TRBJ2-3|few
CATSDPRGGLSTDTQYF
TGTGCCACCAGTGATCCCCGTGGGGGTCTTAGCACAGATACGCAGTATTTT
>TRBV24-1|TRBD2|TRBJ2-3|few
CATSDTSGILTDTQYF
TGTGCCACCAGTGACACTAGCGGGATCCTCACAGATACGCAGTATTTT
>TRBV30|.|TRBJ1-1|few
CAWRWVGDTEAFF
TGTGCCTGGAGATGGGTAGGAGACACTGAAGCTTTCTTT
>TRBV2|.|TRBJ1-3|.
CASRYGNTIYF
TGTGCCAGCAGATACGGAAACACCATATATTTT
>TRBV18|TRBD1|TRBJ1-4|few
CASSLTGGYEKLFF
TGTGCCAGCTCACTGACAGGGGGCTATGAAAAACTGTTTTTT
>TRBV6-2/TRBV6-3|.|TRBJ2-2|.
CASSYLQVVGELFF
TGTGCCAGCAGTTACTTACAGGTGGTCGGGGAGCTGTTTTTT
>TRBV7-2|TRBD1|TRBJ2-7|.
CASSQYRGPQWEQYF
TGTGCCAGCAGCCAATACAGGGGCCCCCAGTGGGAGCAGTACTTC
>TRBV7-6|.|TRBJ2-7|.
CASSLGSGPSYEQYF
TGTGCCAGCAGCTTAGGGTCAGGTCCATCCTACGAGCAGTACTTC
>TRBV20-1|.|TRBJ1-2|once
CSAPGMGEYGYTF
TGCAGTGCCCCCGGCATGGGGGAATATGGCTACACCTTC
>TRBV24-1|.|TRBJ2-5|.
CATSDPSTLQETQYF
TGTGCCACCAGTGATCCATCGACACTACAAGAGACCCAGTACTTC
>TRBV10-3|TRBD2|TRBJ2-3|few
CAISAGSGRPDTQYF
TGTGCCATCAGTGCTGGCAGCGGGAGACCAGATACGCAGTATTTT
>TRBV12-3/TRBV12-4|.|TRBJ1-1|.
CASTPLAGGTEAFF
TGTGCCAGCACCCCGTTGGCGGGTGGTACTGAAGCTTTCTTT
>TRBV6-1|.|TRBJ2-5|.
CASRKTVRETQYF
TGTGCCAGCAGGAAGACCGTCCGAGAGACCCAGTACTTC
>TRBV7-9|TRBD2|TRBJ2-7|.
CASSPTSGGNSYEQYF
TGTGCCAGCAGCCCGACTAGCGGGGGGAACTCCTACGAGCAGTACTTC
>TRBV29-1|.|TRBJ2-5|few
CSVVGGQETQYF
TGCAGCGTTGTTGGAGGGCAAGAGACCCAGTACTTC
>TRBV3-1|.|TRBJ1-2|.
CASSHTFHRSYGYTF
TGTGCCAGCAGCCACACCTTTCACAGGAGCTATGGCTACACCTTC
>TRBV29-1|.|TRBJ2-7|.
CSGGTGYEQYF
TGCAGCGGCGGAACGGGCTACGAGCAGTACTTC